This entry concerns a single T cell receptor (beta chain). What it binds is unknown. Germline V gives CDR1 KGHSH, CDR2 LQKENI. This CDR3 spans 14 amino acids. V was trimmed by 6 bases and J by 4 bases, leaving 15 bases between them. The record originates from a study of glioma-infiltrating T cells. Study-level points and caveats: CDR3 overlap between tissue and blood was very small. Above-expected tissue-blood divergence occurred in all gliomas, most in low-grade ones.

Using RNA template, CDR3s of TCR alpha and beta were amplified with iRepertoire arm-PCR. TCRdb reprocessed the multiplex PCR reads with MiXCR, giving one entry per CDR3 protein. The sample contains 150,000 or so distinct CDR3 sequences, approximately 40% of which appear only once. J is TRBJ1-2 and V is TRBV18; weak D call: TRBD1 (5 bases). The TCR was taken from a human donor with low-grade glioma or glioblastoma, undergoing nonglioma brain surgery, or in good health (not recorded which). Sequencing input: glioma tissue, nonneoplastic brain tissue, or PBMCs (not recorded which). As DNA, the CDR3 is TGTGCCAGCTCCCCAGCGGGGGTCGGCTATGGCTACACCTTC. Its protein product is CASSPAGVGYGYTF.